Below, one TCR beta chain is given with its context. Trimming took off 4 bases at V and 4 bases at J, with 17 bases between the two ends. There are 15 residues in the CDR3. In germline, CDR1 is SGHKS, CDR2 YYEKEE (reference sequence). This sample is drawn from a study of blood T cell repertoires in COVID-19. Study context: PBMCs, B-cell-depleted T cells, or T cells provided the cDNA or gDNA that made up the material.

Authors' data handling: Scientists estimated how many nucleated cells there were by amplifying reference gene primers. Here immunoSEQ multiplex PCR was the method, and the copy in TCRdb shows in-frame clones only, minus some. The V and J calls and clone size are taken from that table; D and trimming were inferred from the DNA. The sample has tens of thousands of clones, approximately 84% seen once; the top ten hold about 14%. This TCR came from a man over 45 with active or convalescent COVID-19. Sample: peripheral blood. This sequence joins TRBV5-5 and TRBJ1-1, with D tentatively TRBD1 (5 bases). The CDR3 DNA reads TGTGCCAGCAGCCTTCTTGGGGGGGTTCTCACTGAAGCTTTCTTT. Encoded protein: CASSLLGGVLTEAFF.